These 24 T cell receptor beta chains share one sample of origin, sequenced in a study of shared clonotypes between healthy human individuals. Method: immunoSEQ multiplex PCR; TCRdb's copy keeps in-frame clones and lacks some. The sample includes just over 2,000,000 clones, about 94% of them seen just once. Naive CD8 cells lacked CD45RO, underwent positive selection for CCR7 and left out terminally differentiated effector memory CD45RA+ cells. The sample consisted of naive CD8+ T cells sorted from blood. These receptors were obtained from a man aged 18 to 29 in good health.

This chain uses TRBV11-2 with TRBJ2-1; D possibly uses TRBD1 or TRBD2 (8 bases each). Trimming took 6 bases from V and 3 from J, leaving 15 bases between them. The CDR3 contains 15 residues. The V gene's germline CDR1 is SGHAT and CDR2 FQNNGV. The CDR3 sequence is CASRHSGTGYNEQFF. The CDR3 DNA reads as TGTGCCAGCAGACATAGCGGGACAGGCTACAATGAGCAGTTCTTC.

The CDR3 nucleotides are TGTGCCAGCAGCCCGGGGACTAGCGGGGGGTACGAGCAGTACTTC. This translates into CASSPGTSGGYEQYF. The chain recombines TRBV7-9 with TRBJ2-7; 15 positions agree with TRBD2. The CDR3 spans 15 residues. V lost 5 bases to trimming and J lost 4 bases; unmatched junction nucleotides: 3. Germline loops: CDR1 SEHNR, CDR2 FQNEAQ (reference sequence).

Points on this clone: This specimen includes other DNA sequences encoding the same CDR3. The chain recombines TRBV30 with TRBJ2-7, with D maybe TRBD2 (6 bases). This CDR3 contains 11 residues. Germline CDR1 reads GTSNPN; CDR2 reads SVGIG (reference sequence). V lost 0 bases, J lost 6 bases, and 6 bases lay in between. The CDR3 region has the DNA TGTGCCTGGAGTGTCGGGGGCGAGCAGTACTTC. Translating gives CAWSVGGEQYF.

This CDR3 is CASSPDLPMNTEAFF. The CDR3 DNA reads as TGCGCCAGCAGCCCAGATTTACCGATGAACACTGAAGCTTTCTTT. The chain employs TRBV5-1 and TRBJ1-1; D gene ambiguous. This CDR3 comprises 15 residues. Trimming removed 4 bases at V and 0 bases at J, with 13 bases between. In germline, CDR1 is SGHRS, CDR2 YFSETQ.

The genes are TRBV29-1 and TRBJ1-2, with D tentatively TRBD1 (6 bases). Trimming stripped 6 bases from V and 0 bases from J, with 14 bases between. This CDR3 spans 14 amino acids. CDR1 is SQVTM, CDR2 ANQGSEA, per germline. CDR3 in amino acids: CSVQGILSNYGYTF. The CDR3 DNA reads TGCAGCGTCCAGGGGATCCTGTCTAACTATGGCTACACCTTC.

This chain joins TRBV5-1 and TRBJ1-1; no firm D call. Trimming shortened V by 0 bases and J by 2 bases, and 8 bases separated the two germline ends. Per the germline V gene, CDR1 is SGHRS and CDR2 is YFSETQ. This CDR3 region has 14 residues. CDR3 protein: CASSLDASNTEAFF. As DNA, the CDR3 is TGCGCCAGCAGCTTGGACGCAAGTAACACTGAAGCTTTCTTT. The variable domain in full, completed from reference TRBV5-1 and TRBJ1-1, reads KAGVTQTPRYLIKTRGQQVTLSCSPISGHRSVSWYQQTPGQGLQFLFEYFSETQRNKGNFPGRFSGRQFSNSRSEMNVSTLELGDSALYLCASSLDASNTEAFFGQGTRLTVV.

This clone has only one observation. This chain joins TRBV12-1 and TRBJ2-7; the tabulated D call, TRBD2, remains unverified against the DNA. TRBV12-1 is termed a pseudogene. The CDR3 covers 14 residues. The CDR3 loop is CASTVTGTSYEQYF. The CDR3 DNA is TGTGCCAGCACCGTTACCGGGACTTCCTACGAGCAGTACTTC.

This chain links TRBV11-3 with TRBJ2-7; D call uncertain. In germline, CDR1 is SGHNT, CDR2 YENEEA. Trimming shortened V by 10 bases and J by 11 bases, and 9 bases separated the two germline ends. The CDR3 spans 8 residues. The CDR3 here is CATRLKYF. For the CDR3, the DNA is TGTGCCACCCGCTTGAAGTACTTC.

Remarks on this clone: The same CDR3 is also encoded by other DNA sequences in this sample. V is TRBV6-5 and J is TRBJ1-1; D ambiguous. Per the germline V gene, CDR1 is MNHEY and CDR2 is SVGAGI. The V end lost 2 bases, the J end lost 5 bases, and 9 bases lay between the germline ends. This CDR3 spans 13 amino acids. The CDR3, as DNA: TGTGCCAGCAGTTACGGGGAGGGAACTGAAGCTTTCTTT. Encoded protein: CASSYGEGTEAFF.

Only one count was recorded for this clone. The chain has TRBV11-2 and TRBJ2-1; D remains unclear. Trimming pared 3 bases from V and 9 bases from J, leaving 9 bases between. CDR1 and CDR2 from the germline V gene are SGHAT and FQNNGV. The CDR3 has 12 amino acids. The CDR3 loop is CASSFLLAEQFF. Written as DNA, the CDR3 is TGTGCCAGCAGCTTTCTTCTTGCTGAGCAGTTCTTC. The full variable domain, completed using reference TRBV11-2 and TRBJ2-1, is EAGVAQSPRYKIIEKRQSVAFWCNPISGHATLYWYQQILGQGPKLLIQFQNNGVVDDSQLPKDRFSAERLKGVDSTLKIQPAKLEDSAVYLCASSFLLAEQFFGPGTRLTVL.

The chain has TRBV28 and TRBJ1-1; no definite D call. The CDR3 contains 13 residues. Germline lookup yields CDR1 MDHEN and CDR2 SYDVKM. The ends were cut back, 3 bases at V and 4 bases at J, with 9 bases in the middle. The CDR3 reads CASSFREGTEAFF. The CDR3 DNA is TGTGCCAGCAGTTTCCGGGAGGGCACTGAAGCTTTCTTT. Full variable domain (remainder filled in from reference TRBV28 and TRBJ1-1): DVKVTQSSRYLVKRTGEKVFLECVQDMDHENMFWYRQDPGLGLRLIYFSYDVKMKEKGDIPEGYSVSREKKERFSLILESASTNQTSMYLCASSFREGTEAFFGQGTRLTVV.

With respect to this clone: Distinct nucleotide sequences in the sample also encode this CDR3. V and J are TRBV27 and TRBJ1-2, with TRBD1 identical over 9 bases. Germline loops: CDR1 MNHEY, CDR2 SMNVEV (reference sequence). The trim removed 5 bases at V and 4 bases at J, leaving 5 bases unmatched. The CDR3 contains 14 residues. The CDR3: CASSPGQGGYGYTF. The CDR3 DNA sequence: TGTGCCAGCAGTCCGGGACAGGGAGGCTATGGCTACACCTTC.

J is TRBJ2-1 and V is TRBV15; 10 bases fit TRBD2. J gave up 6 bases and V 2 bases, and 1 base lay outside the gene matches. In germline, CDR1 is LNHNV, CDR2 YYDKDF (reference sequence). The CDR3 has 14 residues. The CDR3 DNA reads TGTGCCACCAGCAGAAGGACTAGCGGCAATGAGCAGTTCTTC. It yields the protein CATSRRTSGNEQFF.

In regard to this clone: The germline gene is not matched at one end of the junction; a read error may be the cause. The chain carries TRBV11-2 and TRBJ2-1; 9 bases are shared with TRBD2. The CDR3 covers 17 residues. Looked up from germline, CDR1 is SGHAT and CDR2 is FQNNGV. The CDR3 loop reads CASTLYEAGGSYNEQFF. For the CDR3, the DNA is TGTGCCAGCACCTTATACGAAGCGGGAGGATCCTACAATGAGCAGTTCTTC. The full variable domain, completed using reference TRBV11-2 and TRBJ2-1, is EAGVAQSPRYKIIEKRQSVAFWCNPISGHATLYWYQQILGQGPKLLIQFQNNGVVDDSQLPKDRFSAERLKGVDSTLKIQPAKLEDSAVYLCASTLYEAGGSYNEQFFGPGTRLTVL.

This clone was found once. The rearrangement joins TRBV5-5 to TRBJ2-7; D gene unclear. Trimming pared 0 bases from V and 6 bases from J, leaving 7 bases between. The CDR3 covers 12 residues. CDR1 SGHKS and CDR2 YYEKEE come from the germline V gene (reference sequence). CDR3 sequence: CASSLASLEQYF. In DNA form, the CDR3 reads TGTGCCAGCAGCTTGGCCTCACTCGAGCAGTACTTC.

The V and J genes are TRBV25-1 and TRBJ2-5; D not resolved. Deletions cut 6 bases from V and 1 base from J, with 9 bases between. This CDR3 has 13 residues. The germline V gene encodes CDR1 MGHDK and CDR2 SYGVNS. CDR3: CASSNQAQETQYF. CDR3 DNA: TGTGCCAGCAGCAATCAGGCCCAAGAGACCCAGTACTTC.

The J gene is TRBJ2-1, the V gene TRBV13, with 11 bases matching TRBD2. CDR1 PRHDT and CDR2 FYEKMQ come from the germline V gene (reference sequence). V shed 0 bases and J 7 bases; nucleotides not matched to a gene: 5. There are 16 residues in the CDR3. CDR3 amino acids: CASSLGSGGALNEQFF. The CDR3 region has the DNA TGTGCCAGCAGCTTAGGTAGCGGGGGGGCCCTGAATGAGCAGTTCTTC.

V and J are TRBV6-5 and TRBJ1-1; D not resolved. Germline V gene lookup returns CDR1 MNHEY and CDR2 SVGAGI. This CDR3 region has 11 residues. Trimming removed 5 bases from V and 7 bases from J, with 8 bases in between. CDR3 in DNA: TGTGCCAGCAGTGAAGTTGGTGAAGCTTTCTTT. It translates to CASSEVGEAFF.

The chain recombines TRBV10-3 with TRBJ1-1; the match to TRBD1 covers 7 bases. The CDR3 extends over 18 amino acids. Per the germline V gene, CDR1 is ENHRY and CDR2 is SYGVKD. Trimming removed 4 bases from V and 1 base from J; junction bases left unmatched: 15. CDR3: CAISAVPTGKVRNTEAFF. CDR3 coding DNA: TGTGCCATCAGTGCGGTCCCGACAGGGAAGGTAAGGAACACTGAAGCTTTCTTT.

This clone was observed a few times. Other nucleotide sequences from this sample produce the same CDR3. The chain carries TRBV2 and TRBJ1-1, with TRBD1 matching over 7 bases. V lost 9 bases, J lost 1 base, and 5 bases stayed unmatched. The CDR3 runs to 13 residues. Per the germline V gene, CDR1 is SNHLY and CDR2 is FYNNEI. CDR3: CASTPGGNTEAFF. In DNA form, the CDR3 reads TGTGCCAGTACACCAGGGGGGAACACTGAAGCTTTCTTT.

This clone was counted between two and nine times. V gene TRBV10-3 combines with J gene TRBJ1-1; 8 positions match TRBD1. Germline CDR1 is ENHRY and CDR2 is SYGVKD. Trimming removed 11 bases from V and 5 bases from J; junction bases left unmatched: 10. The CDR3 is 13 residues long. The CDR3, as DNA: TGTGCCCTTTCGGACAGGGCGGGAACTGAAGCTTTCTTT. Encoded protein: CALSDRAGTEAFF.

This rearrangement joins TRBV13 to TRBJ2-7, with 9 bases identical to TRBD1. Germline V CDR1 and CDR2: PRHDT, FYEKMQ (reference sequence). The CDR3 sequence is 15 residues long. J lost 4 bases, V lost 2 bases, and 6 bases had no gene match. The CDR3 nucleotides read TGTGCCAGCAGCTTACGGGGACAGGGAATGTACGAGCAGTACTTC. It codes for CASSLRGQGMYEQYF.

DNA for the CDR3: TGTGCCAGCAGTGCCGAGGGACAGGGGGAGACCCAGTACTTC. Translating gives CASSAEGQGETQYF. The rearrangement joins TRBV6-5 to TRBJ2-5; 10 positions match TRBD1. Per the germline V gene, CDR1 is MNHEY and CDR2 is SVGAGI. The CDR3 is 14 residues long. Trimming removed 5 bases from V and 5 bases from J; junction bases left unmatched: 5.

The CDR3 sequence is CASDQGSLGGELFF. The CDR3 DNA follows: TGTGCCAGCGACCAGGGCTCCCTGGGCGGGGAGCTGTTTTTT. The gene calls are TRBV25-1 and TRBJ2-2, with D perhaps TRBD1 (5 bases). CDR3 length equals 14 residues. Looked up from germline, CDR1 is MGHDK and CDR2 is SYGVNS. Trimming took 8 bases from V and 7 from J, leaving 17 bases between them.